The sequence of this T cell receptor beta chain was determined in a study of T cells in narcolepsy. Looking at the study overall: Donors had narcolepsy type 1 or type 2, or were healthy controls. Study results and caveats: Blood of same and different patients, but not healthy controls, reportedly held recurring autoreactive clonotypes.

The ends were cut back, 7 bases at V and 0 bases at J, with 18 bases in the middle. This CDR3 spans 16 amino acids. Germline V gene data show CDR1 as MRHNA and CDR2 as SNTAGT. Produced via immunoSEQ multiplex PCR; TCRdb's table is partial and in-frame only. The sample records 30,000 to 40,000 clones, roughly 86% being singletons. A remark on this clone: As yet, its antigen is unknown.

The sample consisted of memory (CD45RA-) CD4+ T cells from blood. V and J are TRBV6-4 and TRBJ1-1; D might be TRBD1 (6 bases). This TCR was recovered from a human donor in good health. This chain's CDR3 is CASKMDRGILNTEAFF. CDR3 DNA: TGTGCCAGCAAGATGGACAGAGGAATTTTGAACACTGAAGCTTTCTTT.